This passage covers 7 T cell receptor beta chains from one sample sequenced in a study of T-cell memory formation after mild COVID-19. TCRdb analysed the 5' RACE reads with MiXCR anew, one entry per CDR3 protein. The sample holds fewer than 650,000 distinct CDR3 sequences, roughly a fifth seen once. The sequencing sample was made of PBMCs or a T cell subset sorted from them (not recorded which). The receptors were sampled from an adult woman who had mild COVID-19 (a few samples of this study predate the infection). Cell type and time point are not known.

The V and J genes are TRBV27 and TRBJ2-7; TRBD1 agrees at 7 bases. CDR1 and CDR2 from the germline V gene are MNHEY and SMNVEV (reference sequence). The CDR3 covers 15 residues. V gave up 3 bases and J gave up 2 bases; unmatched junction bases: 7. The CDR3 DNA follows: TGTGCCAGCAGTTTCCACGGGACAGCCGCCTACGAGCAGTACTTC. Translation gives CASSFHGTAAYEQYF.

The V gene is TRBV27, the J gene TRBJ2-1, with D perhaps assigned TRBD1 or TRBD2 (7 bases each). The CDR3 covers 16 residues. Trimming stripped 1 base from V and 4 bases from J, with 14 bases between. CDR1 and CDR2 (germline): MNHEY, SMNVEV (reference sequence). The CDR3 loop is CASSLFGGTAYNEQFF. CDR3 nucleotides: TGTGCCAGCAGTTTATTCGGGGGGACAGCGTACAATGAGCAGTTCTTC.

This clonotype has just a few counts. The CDR3 reads CASSLGTASEAFF. As DNA, the CDR3 is TGTGCCAGCAGCTTGGGGACAGCCTCTGAAGCTTTCTTT. The rearrangement links TRBV5-6 to TRBJ1-1; D might be TRBD1 (6 bases). This CDR3 is built from 13 residues. Germline-derived CDR1 and CDR2 are SGHDT and YYEEEE. V gave up 0 bases and J gave up 6 bases, with 9 bases separating them.

This clonotype has a count of ten or more. The DNA for the CDR3 is TGTGCCAGCAGCTTAGCTGTAGCGCCTACCTACGAGCAGTACTTC. Residues: CASSLAVAPTYEQYF. The rearrangement uses TRBV7-2 and TRBJ2-7; TRBD2 might be the D (5 bases). Trimming left V 0 bases short and J 2 bases short, with 11 bases between. CDR3 size: 15 residues. CDR1 and CDR2 from the germline V gene are SGHTA and FQGNSA.

The table lists this clonotype with many counts. The genes are TRBV5-1 and TRBJ2-2, with TRBD1 matching over 8 bases. The CDR3 length is 15 residues. Unmatched junction bases numbered 2, after V lost 4 bases and J lost 0 bases. From germline, CDR1 is SGHRS and CDR2 YFSETQ. DNA for the CDR3: TGCGCCAGCAGCCGGGACAGGCCGAACACCGGGGAGCTGTTTTTT. Amino acid sequence: CASSRDRPNTGELFF. Using reference TRBV5-1 and TRBJ2-2 for the parts outside the CDR3, the full variable domain is KAGVTQTPRYLIKTRGQQVTLSCSPISGHRSVSWYQQTPGQGLQFLFEYFSETQRNKGNFPGRFSGRQFSNSRSEMNVSTLELGDSALYLCASSRDRPNTGELFFGEGSRLTVL.

There are many counts of this clonotype. The rearrangement joins TRBV7-2 to TRBJ2-4; no clear D. In germline, CDR1 is SGHTA, CDR2 FQGNSA. This CDR3 has 15 amino acids. The V end was cut by 0 bases, the J end by 3 bases, with 9 bases between. In nucleotides, the CDR3 is TGTGCCAGCAGCTTAGCGGGTCCGGGCAAAAACATTCAGTACTTC. Translating gives CASSLAGPGKNIQYF.

This rearrangement joins TRBV6-5 to TRBJ2-3, with TRBD2 identical over 10 bases. The CDR3 runs 16 residues. Germline CDR1 and CDR2: MNHEY and SVGAGI. V lost 6 bases to trimming and J lost 0 bases; unmatched junction nucleotides: 6. This CDR3 reads CASRSTSGRSTDTQYF. The CDR3 DNA sequence: TGTGCCAGCAGGTCGACTAGCGGGCGCAGCACAGATACGCAGTATTTT.